This T cell receptor (beta chain) appears in the sequencing data of a study of cytomegalovirus exposure and HLA in healthy donors. On this clone itself: Its cognate antigen is unknown.

Germline lookup yields CDR1 MNHEY and CDR2 SVGAGI. The CDR3 spans 13 residues. The V gene lost 0 bases and the J gene lost 5 bases, with 7 bases spanning the gap. Overall study findings and caveats: Reports state that TCR beta sequences accurately predicted most subjects' HLA-A and HLA-B alleles.

The primer mix had 60 Vbeta and 13 Jbeta primers. Method: immunoSEQ multiplex PCR; TCRdb's copy keeps in-frame clones and lacks some. The data hold about 97,000 clones, with roughly 85% observed a single time. The sequence came from a man between 25 and 39 years old in good health and CMV-seronegative. Sequenced input: PBMCs. V and J are TRBV6-5 and TRBJ1-1; D call uncertain. The CDR3 sequence is CASSYSAGTEAFF. As DNA, the CDR3 is TGTGCCAGCAGTTACTCCGCGGGGACTGAAGCTTTCTTT.